This T cell receptor beta chain emerged from a study of T cells in Graves' hyperthyroidism and ophthalmopathy. Pregnant or lactating patients were excluded, as were those with uncontrolled infection or other autoimmune disease. Germline CDR1 is SEHNR and CDR2 is FQNEAQ (reference sequence). After removal of 5 bases from V and 4 bases from J, the junction contained 7 bases not matched to a gene. The CDR3 runs to 15 residues. Study conclusions and caveats: In validation, the model predicted ophthalmopathy. These predictions came a median roughly 7.1 months before onset. In the analysis, a 13 V-J model separated ophthalmopathy from stable hyperthyroidism. Blood also carried most thyroid clonotypes expanded above 0.001.

In this sample, this clonotype turned up many times. The antigen is not known. Authors of the study amplified TCR beta CDR3 regions from RNA transcripts. TCR CDR3 regions were first amplified by RT-PCR with HTBI primers. TCRdb used MiXCR to reprocess the multiplex PCR reads, holding one entry per CDR3 protein. The data show 600,000 to 700,000 distinct CDR3 sequences, 45% seen once. The source of this sequence is an adult man with Graves' disease, either hyperthyroidism or ophthalmopathy (not recorded which). Sequences were obtained from peripheral blood or thyroid tissue (not recorded which). The chain has TRBV7-9 and TRBJ1-4; 7 positions agree with TRBD1. The chain's CDR3 is CASSHTGDFNEKLFF. The CDR3 DNA reads TGTGCCAGCAGCCATACAGGGGACTTTAATGAAAAACTGTTTTTT.